This T cell receptor beta chain was profiled in a study of Tregs in tolerant kidney transplant recipients. Study overall: Sorting of CD4+CD25+CD127- cells followed approximately 3-day belatacept mixed lymphocyte reactions, sometimes with roughly five-day graft donor restimulation. Sorting used antibodies to exclude donor cells. General study findings and limits: This study did not directly address biological reproducibility. Findings come from small patient numbers and require larger validation.

As concerns this clone: Its antigen is unidentified.

This table comes from immunoSEQ multiplex PCR, and its TCRdb copy is limited to in-frame clones, with some not included. The sample carries 15,000 to 20,000 clones, about two thirds recorded once. This TCR came from a human donor in good health. The material sequenced was Tregs from blood cultured with allogeneic cells.

The CDR3 nucleotides read TGCGCCAGCAGCCAAGGGACAGGGAGGGTGGACAATGAGCAGTTCTTC. Its translation: CASSQGTGRVDNEQFF. This chain uses TRBV4-1 with TRBJ2-1; possibly TRBD1 for D (8 bases). The CDR3 contains 16 residues. CDR1 and CDR2 (germline): MGHRA, YSYEKL. V was cut by 1 base and J by 5 bases, with 15 bases left in between.